The 17 T cell receptor beta chains presented below share a single source sample, sequenced in a study of response to subunit inactivated influenza vaccine. One entry per CDR3 protein, called by TCRdb with MiXCR from the RT-PCR reads. The sample includes around 150,000 distinct CDR3 sequences, roughly 11% of them seen just once. The sample consisted of non-naive T cells sorted from PBMCs, taken roughly 46 days after vaccination. The receptors here all came from a man between 50 and 59 years old who received an inactivated influenza vaccine.

V usage is TRBV2 and J usage is TRBJ2-1; D gene ambiguous. The CDR3 has 14 amino acids. Trimming took off 6 bases at V and 0 bases at J, with 9 bases between the two ends. Germline CDR1 and CDR2: SNHLY and FYNNEI. In DNA, the CDR3 is TGTGCCAGCAGATGGGAAGGCTCCTACAATGAGCAGTTCTTC. Its protein is CASRWEGSYNEQFF.

This clonotype was detected ten times or more. V and J are TRBV15 and TRBJ2-7; TRBD1 matches at 8 bases. This CDR3 comprises 13 residues. Germline-derived CDR1 and CDR2 are LNHNV and YYDKDF (reference sequence). V gave up 5 bases and J gave up 6 bases; unmatched junction bases: 6. CDR3 bases: TGTGCCACCAGCGGCCGGACAGGGAGCGAGCAGTACTTC. It specifies CATSGRTGSEQYF.

This clonotype was detected many times. This sequence joins TRBV7-2 and TRBJ2-3, with 9 bases lining up with TRBD2. This CDR3 contains 17 residues. The ends lost 3 bases at V and 3 bases at J; junction bases unmatched: 10. Germline V gives CDR1 SGHTA, CDR2 FQGNSA. The CDR3, as DNA: TGTGCCAGCAGCTTTAGCGTTAGCGGGAGTGGGACAGATACGCAGTATTTT. This codes for CASSFSVSGSGTDTQYF.

The genes are TRBV6-2 or TRBV6-3 and TRBJ2-5; D may be TRBD1 (6 bases). The V and J ends lost 5 bases and 2 bases respectively, with 15 bases between them. Looked up from germline, CDR1 is MNHEY and CDR2 is SVGEGT. The CDR3 length is 15 residues. CDR3 sequence reads: CASSTQGRGQETQYF. As DNA, the CDR3 is TGTGCCAGCAGTACACAGGGACGAGGTCAAGAGACCCAGTACTTC.

The table lists this clonotype with many counts. The chain has TRBV28 and TRBJ2-1; D is possibly TRBD1 (6 bases). Germline V CDR1 and CDR2: MDHEN, SYDVKM. The CDR3 is 14 amino acids. Trimming left V 5 bases short and J 8 bases short, with 16 bases between. The CDR3 sequence is CASSVNFGGDEQFF. CDR3 nucleotides: TGTGCCAGCAGTGTTAACTTTGGGGGCGATGAGCAGTTCTTC. Complete variable domain (other parts from reference TRBV28 and TRBJ2-1): DVKVTQSSRYLVKRTGEKVFLECVQDMDHENMFWYRQDPGLGLRLIYFSYDVKMKEKGDIPEGYSVSREKKERFSLILESASTNQTSMYLCASSVNFGGDEQFFGPGTRLTVL.

This chain links TRBV7-8 with TRBJ1-1; D unclear. The CDR3 is 12 residues long. From germline, CDR1 is SGHVS and CDR2 FQNEAQ. V lost 5 bases and J lost 1, with 5 bases in between. CDR3 sequence reads: CASSRANTEAFF. As DNA, the CDR3 is TGTGCCAGCAGCCGGGCGAACACTGAAGCTTTCTTT.

The gene calls are TRBV20-1 and TRBJ1-1; tentatively, D is TRBD1 (5 bases). Trimming pared 6 bases from V and 0 bases from J, leaving 11 bases between. Germline V gene data show CDR1 as DFQATT and CDR2 as SNEGSKA (reference sequence). This CDR3 is built from 13 residues. Written as DNA, the CDR3 is TGCAGTGCCGGGGGAGTCATGAACACTGAAGCTTTCTTT. Residues: CSAGGVMNTEAFF.

A few counts support this clonotype. V usage is TRBV28 and J usage is TRBJ2-5; 7 bases are shared with TRBD1. The germline V gene has CDR1 MDHEN and CDR2 SYDVKM. This CDR3 is built from 14 residues. The ends lost 6 bases at V and 5 bases at J; junction bases unmatched: 9. The CDR3 DNA sequence: TGTGCCAGCAGACCAATACAGGGGTTGGAGACCCAGTACTTC. Residues: CASRPIQGLETQYF.

The chain links TRBV7-2 to TRBJ2-5, with D tentatively TRBD2 (6 bases). The V and J ends lost 3 bases and 1 base respectively, with 15 bases between them. Germline CDR1 and CDR2: SGHTA and FQGNSA. This CDR3 has 16 residues. CDR3 DNA: TGTGCCAGCAGCTTTGGAGTCGGGCGGGGCCAAGAGACCCAGTACTTC. It is translated as CASSFGVGRGQETQYF.

This clonotype was seen only a few times. This chain uses TRBV7-2 with TRBJ2-3; 7 bases agree with TRBD2. Germline V CDR1 and CDR2: SGHTA, FQGNSA. V trimming: 3 bases; J trimming: 1 base; junction bases outside the gene matches: 1. This CDR3 contains 14 residues. CDR3: CASSFLAGTDTQYF. CDR3 nucleotide sequence: TGTGCCAGCAGCTTCCTAGCGGGCACAGATACGCAGTATTTT.

This clonotype was seen a handful of times. The gene calls are TRBV27 and TRBJ2-7, with 7 bases lining up with TRBD2. The CDR3 spans 14 residues. Germline CDR1 MNHEY, CDR2 SMNVEV (reference sequence). V was clipped by 7 bases and J by 5 bases; unmatched bases: 11. The CDR3, as DNA: TGTGCCAGCACCCCAAGGGAGGGGTCCGACGAGCAGTACTTC. It translates to CASTPREGSDEQYF.

There are many counts of this clonotype. The chain recombines TRBV12-3 or TRBV12-4 with TRBJ1-1, with D uncertain. V was clipped by 3 bases and J by 5 bases, with 10 bases between them. The CDR3 runs to 13 residues. The CDR3 coding sequence is TGTGCCAGCAGTTTCAAGAGCCGGACTGAAGCTTTCTTT. It yields the protein CASSFKSRTEAFF.

The gene calls are TRBV20-1 and TRBJ2-5, with 10 positions matching TRBD2. J was trimmed by 0 bases and V by 1 base; bases with no gene match: 8. The germline V gene has CDR1 DFQATT and CDR2 SNEGSKA (reference sequence). The CDR3 has 17 amino acids. The CDR3 is CSARALGLAAHQETQYF. In DNA, the CDR3 is TGCAGTGCTAGAGCCCTTGGACTAGCGGCCCACCAAGAGACCCAGTACTTC.

Ten or more counts support this clonotype. This chain connects TRBV28 to TRBJ2-7; the match to TRBD2 covers 9 bases. V dropped 6 bases and J dropped 2; count of bases not matched to a gene: 5. From germline, CDR1 is MDHEN and CDR2 SYDVKM. The CDR3 runs 14 residues. DNA of the CDR3: TGTGCCAGCAGCCTCAGCGGGAGGCCCTACGAGCAGTACTTC. It is translated as CASSLSGRPYEQYF. The full variable domain, rest sourced from reference TRBV28 and TRBJ2-7, is DVKVTQSSRYLVKRTGEKVFLECVQDMDHENMFWYRQDPGLGLRLIYFSYDVKMKEKGDIPEGYSVSREKKERFSLILESASTNQTSMYLCASSLSGRPYEQYFGPGTRLTVT.

The rearrangement uses TRBV24-1 and TRBJ2-5; 15 bases map to TRBD2. The germline V gene has CDR1 KGHDR and CDR2 SFDVKD. V lost 4 bases to trimming and J lost 4 bases; unmatched junction nucleotides: 6. This CDR3 has 17 residues. CDR3 loop: CATSDAGLAGGRETQYF. The DNA of the CDR3 is TGTGCCACCAGTGACGCTGGACTAGCGGGAGGGCGAGAGACCCAGTACTTC.

This clonotype was counted between two and nine times. The chain carries TRBV15 and TRBJ2-2; TRBD2 might be the D (6 bases). The CDR3 has 14 residues. Germline V lookup: CDR1 LNHNV, CDR2 YYDKDF (reference sequence). The ends were cut back, 0 bases at V and 9 bases at J, with 11 bases in the middle. The CDR3 DNA reads TGTGCCACCAGCAGAGACGCTAGCGCCTGGGAGCTGTTTTTT. Its protein product is CATSRDASAWELFF.

This clonotype occurred a few times. The chain uses TRBV20-1 and TRBJ2-6; unclear D gene. V shed 4 bases and J shed 0 bases, with 22 bases lying between them. Germline lookup yields CDR1 DFQATT and CDR2 SNEGSKA (reference sequence). The length of the CDR3 is 19 residues. The CDR3 DNA sequence: TGCAGTGCTAAATCGTACGGAGTCAGGAGTTACTCTGGGGCCAACGTCCTGACTTTC. This encodes CSAKSYGVRSYSGANVLTF.